This TCR beta chain was sequenced during a study of blood T cell repertoires in COVID-19. TCRdb keeps only in-frame clones here, not all; method: immunoSEQ multiplex PCR. The data show 220,000 or so clones, 84% seen once. Germline-derived CDR1 and CDR2 are SGHAT and FQNNGV. Trimming removed 1 base from V and 9 bases from J, with 19 bases in between. This CDR3 has 16 residues. The source is a woman aged 40 to 55 who had recovered from COVID-19. V and J are TRBV11-2 and TRBJ2-1; TRBD1 is a possible D gene (7 bases). Sequences were obtained from PBMCs or T cells enriched from blood (not recorded which). The CDR3, as DNA: TGTGCCAGCAGCTTAGGGATACAGGGGAGGTTGATTGAGCAGTTCTTC. Translation gives CASSLGIQGRLIEQFF.